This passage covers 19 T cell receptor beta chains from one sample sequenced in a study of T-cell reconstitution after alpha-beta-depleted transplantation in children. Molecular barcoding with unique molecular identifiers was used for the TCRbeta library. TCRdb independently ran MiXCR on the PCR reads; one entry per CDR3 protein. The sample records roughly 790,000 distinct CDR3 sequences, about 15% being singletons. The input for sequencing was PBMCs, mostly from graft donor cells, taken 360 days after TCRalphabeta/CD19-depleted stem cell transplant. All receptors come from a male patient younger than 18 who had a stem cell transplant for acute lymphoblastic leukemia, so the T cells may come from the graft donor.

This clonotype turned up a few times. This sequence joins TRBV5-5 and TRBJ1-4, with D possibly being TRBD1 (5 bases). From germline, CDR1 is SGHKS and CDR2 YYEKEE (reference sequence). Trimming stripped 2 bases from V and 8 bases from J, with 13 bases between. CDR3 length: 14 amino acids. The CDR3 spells CASSFGQGGEKLFF. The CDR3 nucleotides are TGTGCCAGCAGCTTCGGGCAGGGAGGAGAAAAACTGTTTTTT.

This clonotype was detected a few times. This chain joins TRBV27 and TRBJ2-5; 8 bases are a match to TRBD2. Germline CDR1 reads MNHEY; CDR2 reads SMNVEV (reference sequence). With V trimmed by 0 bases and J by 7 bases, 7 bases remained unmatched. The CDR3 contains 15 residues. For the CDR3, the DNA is TGTGCCAGCAGTTTATCAGCGGGGGACCGTGGGACCCAGTACTTC. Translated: CASSLSAGDRGTQYF.

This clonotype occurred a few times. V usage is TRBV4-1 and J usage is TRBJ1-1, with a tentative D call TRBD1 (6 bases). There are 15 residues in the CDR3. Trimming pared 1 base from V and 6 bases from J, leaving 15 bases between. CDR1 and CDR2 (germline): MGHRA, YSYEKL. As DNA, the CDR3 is TGCGCCAGCAGCCAAGTCCAGGGGTGGGACCCTGAAGCTTTCTTT. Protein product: CASSQVQGWDPEAFF.

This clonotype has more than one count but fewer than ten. The CDR3 here is CASNFSLLRGQGADQPQHF. CDR3 bases: TGTGCCAGCAACTTTTCCCTTCTCCGGGGACAGGGGGCGGATCAGCCCCAGCATTTT. The chain combines TRBV7-7 with TRBJ1-5; 12 nucleotides line up with TRBD1. After removal of 7 bases from V and 5 bases from J, the junction contained 18 bases not matched to a gene. Germline values: CDR1 SSHAT, CDR2 FNYEAQ (reference sequence). The CDR3 is made up of 19 amino acids. Variable domain in full (rest from reference TRBV7-7 and TRBJ1-5): GAGVSQSPRYKVTKRGQDVTLRCDPISSHATLYWYQQALGQGPEFLTYFNYEAQPDKSGLPSDRFSAERPEGSISTLTIQRTEQRDSAMYRCASNFSLLRGQGADQPQHFGDGTRLSIL.

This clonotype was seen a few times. The CDR3 sequence: CASSPGHSRYNEQFF. CDR3 bases: TGCGCCAGCAGCCCAGGACACTCAAGATACAATGAGCAGTTCTTC. The rearrangement links TRBV5-1 to TRBJ2-1, with D possibly TRBD1 on 5 matching bases. Germline values: CDR1 SGHRS, CDR2 YFSETQ. The CDR3 loop spans 15 amino acids. Trimming left V 4 bases short and J 4 bases short, with 15 bases between. The variable domain in full, with the rest retrieved from reference TRBV5-1 and TRBJ2-1, is KAGVTQTPRYLIKTRGQQVTLSCSPISGHRSVSWYQQTPGQGLQFLFEYFSETQRNKGNFPGRFSGRQFSNSRSEMNVSTLELGDSALYLCASSPGHSRYNEQFFGPGTRLTVL.

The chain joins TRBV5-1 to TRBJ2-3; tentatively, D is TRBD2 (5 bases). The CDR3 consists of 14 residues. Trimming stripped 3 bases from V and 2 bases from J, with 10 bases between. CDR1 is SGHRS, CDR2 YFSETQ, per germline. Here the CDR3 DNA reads TGCGCCAGCAGCTACCGGCGGGTCACAGATACGCAGTATTTT. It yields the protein CASSYRRVTDTQYF. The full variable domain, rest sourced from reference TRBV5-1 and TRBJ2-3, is KAGVTQTPRYLIKTRGQQVTLSCSPISGHRSVSWYQQTPGQGLQFLFEYFSETQRNKGNFPGRFSGRQFSNSRSEMNVSTLELGDSALYLCASSYRRVTDTQYFGPGTRLTVL.

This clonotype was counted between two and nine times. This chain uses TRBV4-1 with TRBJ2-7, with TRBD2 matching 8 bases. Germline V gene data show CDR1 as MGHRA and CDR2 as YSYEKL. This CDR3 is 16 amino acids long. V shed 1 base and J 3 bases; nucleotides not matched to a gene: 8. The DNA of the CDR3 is TGCGCCAGCAGCCAAGTATCTCTAGCGGGTTTCTACGAGCAGTACTTC. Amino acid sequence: CASSQVSLAGFYEQYF.

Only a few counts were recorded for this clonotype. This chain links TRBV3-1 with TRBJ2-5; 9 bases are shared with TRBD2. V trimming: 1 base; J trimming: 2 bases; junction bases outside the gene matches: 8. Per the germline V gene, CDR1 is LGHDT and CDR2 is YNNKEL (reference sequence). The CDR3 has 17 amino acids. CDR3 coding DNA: TGTGCCAGCAGCCAAGGGGAAACTAGCGGGCTTCAAGAGACCCAGTACTTC. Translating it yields CASSQGETSGLQETQYF.

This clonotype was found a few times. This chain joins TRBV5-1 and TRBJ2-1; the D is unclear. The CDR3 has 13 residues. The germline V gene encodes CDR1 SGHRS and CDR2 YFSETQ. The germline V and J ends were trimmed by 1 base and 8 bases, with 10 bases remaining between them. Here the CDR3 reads CASSLYRVDEQFF. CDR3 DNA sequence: TGCGCCAGCAGCTTGTACCGCGTTGATGAGCAGTTCTTC.

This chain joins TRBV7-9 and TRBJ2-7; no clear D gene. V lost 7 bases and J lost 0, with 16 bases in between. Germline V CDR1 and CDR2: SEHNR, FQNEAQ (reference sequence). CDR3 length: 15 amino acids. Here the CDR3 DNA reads TGTGCCAGCACCTTGGTAGGCGGTAGCTCCTACGAGCAGTACTTC. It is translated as CASTLVGGSSYEQYF. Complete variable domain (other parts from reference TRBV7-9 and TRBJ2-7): DTGVSQNPRHKITKRGQNVTFRCDPISEHNRLYWYRQTLGQGPEFLTYFQNEAQLEKSRLLSDRFSAERPKGSFSTLEIQRTEQGDSAMYLCASTLVGGSSYEQYFGPGTRLTVT.

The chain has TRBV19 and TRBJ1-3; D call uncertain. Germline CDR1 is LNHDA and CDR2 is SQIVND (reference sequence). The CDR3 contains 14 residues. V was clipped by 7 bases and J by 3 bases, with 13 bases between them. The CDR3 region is CASTSTGDGNTIYF. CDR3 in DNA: TGTGCCAGTACCTCTACCGGGGATGGAAACACCATATATTTT.

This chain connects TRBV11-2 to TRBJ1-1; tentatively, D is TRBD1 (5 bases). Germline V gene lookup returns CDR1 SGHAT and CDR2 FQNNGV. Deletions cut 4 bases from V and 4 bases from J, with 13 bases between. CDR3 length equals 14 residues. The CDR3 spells CASSYGGFGTEAFF. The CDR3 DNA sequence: TGTGCCAGCAGCTATGGGGGGTTTGGCACTGAAGCTTTCTTT.

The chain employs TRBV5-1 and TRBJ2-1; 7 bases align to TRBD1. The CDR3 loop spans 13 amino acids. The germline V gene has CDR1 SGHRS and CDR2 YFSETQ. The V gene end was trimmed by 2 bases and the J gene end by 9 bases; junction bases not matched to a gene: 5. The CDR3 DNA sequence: TGCGCCAGCAGCTTTATAAGGACAGGTGAGCAGTTCTTC. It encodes CASSFIRTGEQFF.

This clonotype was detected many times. The CDR3 loop is CASSSVPGVGYTF. The CDR3 nucleotides are TGTGCCAGCAGTTCCGTGCCCGGGGTGGGCTACACCTTC. The gene calls are TRBV27 and TRBJ1-2; no clear D gene. Germline values: CDR1 MNHEY, CDR2 SMNVEV (reference sequence). V shed 4 bases and J shed 8 bases, with 14 bases lying between them. CDR3 length: 13 residues.

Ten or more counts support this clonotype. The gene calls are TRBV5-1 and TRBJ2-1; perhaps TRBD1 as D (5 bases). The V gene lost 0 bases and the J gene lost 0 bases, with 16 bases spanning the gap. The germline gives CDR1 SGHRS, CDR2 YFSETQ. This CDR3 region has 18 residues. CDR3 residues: CASSLGWQGSSSYNEQFF. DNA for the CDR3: TGCGCCAGCAGCTTGGGGTGGCAGGGTTCGAGCTCCTACAATGAGCAGTTCTTC.

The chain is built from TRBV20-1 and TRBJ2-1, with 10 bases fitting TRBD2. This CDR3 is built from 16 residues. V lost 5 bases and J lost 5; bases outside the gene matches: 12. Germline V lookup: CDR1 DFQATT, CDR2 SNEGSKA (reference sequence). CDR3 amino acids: CSAGSLTSGTHNEQFF. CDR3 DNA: TGCAGTGCTGGCTCCCTTACTAGCGGGACTCACAATGAGCAGTTCTTC.

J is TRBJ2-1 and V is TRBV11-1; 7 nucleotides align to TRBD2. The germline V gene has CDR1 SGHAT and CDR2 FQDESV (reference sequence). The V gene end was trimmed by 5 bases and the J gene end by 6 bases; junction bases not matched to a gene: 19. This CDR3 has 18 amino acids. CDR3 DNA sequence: TGTGCCAGCAGCCCCAAGGAAATTGGGAGGGCCGTTAGCAATGAGCAGTTCTTC. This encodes CASSPKEIGRAVSNEQFF.

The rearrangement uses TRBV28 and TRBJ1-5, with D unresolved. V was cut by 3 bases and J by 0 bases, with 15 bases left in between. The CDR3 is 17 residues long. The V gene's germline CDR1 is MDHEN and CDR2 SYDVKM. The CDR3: CASSLVGLGNSNQPQHF. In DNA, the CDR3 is TGTGCCAGCAGTTTGGTGGGGTTGGGTAATAGCAATCAGCCCCAGCATTTT. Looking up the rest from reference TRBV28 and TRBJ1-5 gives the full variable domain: DVKVTQSSRYLVKRTGEKVFLECVQDMDHENMFWYRQDPGLGLRLIYFSYDVKMKEKGDIPEGYSVSREKKERFSLILESASTNQTSMYLCASSLVGLGNSNQPQHFGDGTRLSIL.

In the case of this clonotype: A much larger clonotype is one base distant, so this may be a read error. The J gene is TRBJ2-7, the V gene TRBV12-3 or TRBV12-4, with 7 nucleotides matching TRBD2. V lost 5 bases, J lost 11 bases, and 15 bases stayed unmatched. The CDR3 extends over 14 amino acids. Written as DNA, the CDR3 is TGTGCCAGCAGTCCGACTAGCAGGCTATCCAGGGAGTACTTC. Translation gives CASSPTSRLSREYF.